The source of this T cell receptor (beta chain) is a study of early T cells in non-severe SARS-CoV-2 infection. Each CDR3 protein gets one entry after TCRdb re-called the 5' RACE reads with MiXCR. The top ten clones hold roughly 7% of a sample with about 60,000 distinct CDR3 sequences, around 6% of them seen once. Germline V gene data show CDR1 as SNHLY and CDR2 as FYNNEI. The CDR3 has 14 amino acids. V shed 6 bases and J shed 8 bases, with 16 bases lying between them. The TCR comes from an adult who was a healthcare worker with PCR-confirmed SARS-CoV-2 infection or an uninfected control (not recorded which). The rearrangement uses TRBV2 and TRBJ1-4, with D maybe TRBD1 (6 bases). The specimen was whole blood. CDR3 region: CASRDRQEWEKLFF. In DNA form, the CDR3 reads TGTGCCAGCAGGGATAGACAGGAATGGGAAAAACTGTTTTTT. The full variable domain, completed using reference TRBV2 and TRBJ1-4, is EPEVTQTPSHQVTQMGQEVILRCVPISNHLYFYWYRQILGQKVEFLVSFYNNEISEKSEIFDDQFSVERPDGSNFTLKIRSTKLEDSAMYFCASRDRQEWEKLFFGSGTQLSVL.